The text below deals with one T cell receptor beta chain. The sample belongs to a study of blood T cell repertoires in COVID-19. Measured with immunoSEQ multiplex PCR; TCRdb has only the in-frame clones, and not every one. Found here are about 46,000 clones, roughly 88% of them singletons; the top ten hold approximately 12%. The CDR3 is 15 residues long. Germline V gives CDR1 MNHEY, CDR2 SMNVEV (reference sequence). Trimming at V came to 5 bases and at J to 9 bases, leaving 15 bases not matched to a gene. The sequence was collected from a human donor with active COVID-19. The donor label of this sample is uncertain. The gene calls are TRBV27 and TRBJ2-7; 8 bases fit TRBD1. The sequenced material came from peripheral blood. The CDR3 DNA follows: TGTGCCAGCAGTGATGCGGTGACAGGGGTTTGGGTGCAGTACTTC. Translated, it gives CASSDAVTGVWVQYF.